This T cell receptor beta chain was documented in a study of T cell responses to AZD1222 COVID-19 vaccine. Some clones are missing from TCRdb's copy, which holds only in-frame ones; the method was immunoSEQ multiplex PCR. The sample yields around 70,000 clones, 75% to 85% seen once. Germline V gene data show CDR1 as SEHNR and CDR2 as FQNEAQ (reference sequence). This CDR3 contains 19 residues. The ends were cut back, 5 bases at V and 2 bases at J, with 26 bases in the middle. The chain uses TRBV7-9 and TRBJ2-3; weak D call: TRBD2 (6 bases). This sample comprised peripheral blood, obtained on day 0 of MenACWY control vaccination. The TCR sequence derives from an adult in good health. CDR3 DNA: TGTGCCAGCAGCACAACTCGGACCGGGGGACGACTAGACACAGATACGCAGTATTTT. It yields the protein CASSTTRTGGRLDTDTQYF.